Presented here are 8 T cell receptor beta chains from one specimen sequenced in a study of cytomegalovirus exposure and HLA in healthy donors. Use of 60 Vbeta and 13 Jbeta primers characterized the PCR. Sequencing was performed with immunoSEQ multiplex PCR; in TCRdb, only in-frame clones are kept and a portion is missing. The table records a few hundred thousand clones, approximately 80% of them present only once. What was sequenced was PBMCs. The source of these receptors is a woman aged 55-69 years in good health and CMV-seropositive.

This clone was seen once. The rearrangement uses TRBV11-3 and TRBJ2-2; 8 nucleotides agree with TRBD1. Germline-derived CDR1 and CDR2 are SGHNT and YENEEA. The CDR3 totals 16 residues. J was trimmed by 5 bases and V by 2 bases; bases with no gene match: 7. CDR3 amino acids: CASSLIRDRFTGELFF. The DNA of the CDR3 is TGTGCCAGCAGCTTAATTCGGGACAGGTTTACCGGGGAGCTGTTTTTT.

This clone turned up a few times. The chain recombines TRBV6-1 with TRBJ2-7; a possible D gene is TRBD1 (6 bases). CDR3 length equals 13 residues. Between the trimmed V and J ends, which lost 7 bases and 3 bases, there was a span of 13 bases. CDR1 is MNHNS and CDR2 is SASEGT in the germline V gene. The CDR3 DNA sequence: TGTGCCAGCAACAGGGAAGTGGGCTACGAGCAGTACTTC. Its protein product is CASNREVGYEQYF.

This sequence joins TRBV6-5 and TRBJ1-1; TRBD1 might be the D (6 bases). CDR3 size: 16 residues. The V end lost 0 bases, the J end lost 5 bases, and 16 bases lay between the germline ends. The germline V gene encodes CDR1 MNHEY and CDR2 SVGAGI. DNA for the CDR3: TGTGCCAGCAGTTACTCTTTTGGGGGCGCCGGTACTGAAGCTTTCTTT. It encodes CASSYSFGGAGTEAFF.

The chain joins TRBV4-1 to TRBJ2-7, with 10 bases fitting TRBD1. The CDR3 is made up of 15 amino acids. Germline V CDR1 and CDR2: MGHRA, YSYEKL. Trimming at V came to 1 base and at J to 2 bases, leaving 2 bases not matched to a gene. The CDR3 loop is CASSQAGTGAYEQYF. Written as DNA, the CDR3 is TGCGCCAGCAGCCAAGCCGGGACAGGGGCCTACGAGCAGTACTTC.

The chain employs TRBV4-2 and TRBJ2-5, with 7 bases matching TRBD2. After removal of 3 bases from V and 4 bases from J, the junction contained 8 bases not matched to a gene. The germline V gene has CDR1 LGHNA and CDR2 YNFKEQ. This CDR3 is 15 amino acids long. This CDR3 is CASSQALANVETQYF. The CDR3 nucleotides read TGTGCCAGCAGCCAGGCACTAGCGAATGTAGAGACCCAGTACTTC.

This sequence joins TRBV4-1 and TRBJ2-1; 9 bases match TRBD2. Germline V gene data show CDR1 as MGHRA and CDR2 as YSYEKL. The length of the CDR3 is 13 residues. V dropped 3 bases and J dropped 12; count of bases not matched to a gene: 6. CDR3 in amino acids: CASSQEAGGVQFF. The CDR3 coding sequence is TGCGCCAGCAGCCAGGAAGCGGGAGGAGTGCAGTTCTTC.

This sequence joins TRBV6-1 and TRBJ2-3; D is undetermined. The CDR3 spans 14 residues. Germline V gives CDR1 MNHNS, CDR2 SASEGT. V lost 4 bases and J lost 2, with 10 bases in between. The CDR3 DNA sequence: TGTGCCAGCAGTGTAAGCCATACCACAGATACGCAGTATTTT. This translates into CASSVSHTTDTQYF.

CDR3 region: CASSSPGQGTGGYTF. Here the CDR3 DNA reads TGTGCCAGTAGTTCACCGGGACAGGGGACCGGCGGCTACACCTTC. The rearrangement uses TRBV19 and TRBJ1-2; 10 bases line up with TRBD1. The ends lost 5 bases at V and 8 bases at J; junction bases unmatched: 11. The CDR3 has 15 amino acids. Germline V gene sequence: CDR1 LNHDA, CDR2 SQIVND (reference sequence).